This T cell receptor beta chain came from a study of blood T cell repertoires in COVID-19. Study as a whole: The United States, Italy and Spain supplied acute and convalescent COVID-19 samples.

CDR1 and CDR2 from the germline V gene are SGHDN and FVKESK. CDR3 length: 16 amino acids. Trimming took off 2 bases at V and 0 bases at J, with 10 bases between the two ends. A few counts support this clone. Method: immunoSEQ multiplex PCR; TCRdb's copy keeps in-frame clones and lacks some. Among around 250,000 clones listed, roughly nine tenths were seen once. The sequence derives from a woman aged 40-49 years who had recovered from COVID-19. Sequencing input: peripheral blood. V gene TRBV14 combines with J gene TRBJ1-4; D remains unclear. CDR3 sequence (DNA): TGTGCCAGCAGCCAATTTTCTACCTCAACTAATGAAAAACTGTTTTTT. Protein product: CASSQFSTSTNEKLFF.